This entry lists 19 T cell receptor beta chains sequenced from one sample in a study of blood T cells in healthy people across ages. A J-beta primer mix and a sample-barcoded 5' primer were used in a second PCR of about 7 to 12 cycles. Via MiXCR, TCRdb re-called the 5' RACE reads, giving one row per CDR3 protein. The sample has about 380,000 distinct CDR3 sequences; about 52% are singletons. The specimen was blood. These receptors were obtained from a man aged 55-75 years in good health.

This clonotype was found many times. V and J are TRBV2 and TRBJ2-1; D not resolved. The germline V gene encodes CDR1 SNHLY and CDR2 FYNNEI. The CDR3 has 15 amino acids. V was clipped by 4 bases and J by 8 bases, with 18 bases between them. The CDR3 sequence: CASSANPGGLDEQFF. The CDR3 nucleotides read TGTGCCAGCAGTGCCAACCCCGGCGGTCTCGATGAGCAGTTCTTC.

The sample holds a few counts of this clonotype. The genes are TRBV29-1 and TRBJ2-5, with D unclear. The CDR3 contains 11 residues. Trimming cost V 8 bases and J 11 bases, with 18 bases left between them. Germline V gene sequence: CDR1 SQVTM, CDR2 ANQGSEA. CDR3 in amino acids: CSCHSLNEQYF. CDR3 nucleotides: TGCAGCTGTCACAGTCTCAATGAGCAGTACTTC.

This clonotype has only a few counts. The chain is built from TRBV7-9 and TRBJ2-4; no firm D call. The V gene's germline CDR1 is SEHNR and CDR2 FQNEAQ (reference sequence). V lost 3 bases, J lost 6 bases, and 12 bases lay in between. CDR3 length: 14 amino acids. The CDR3 sequence is CASSLVGGLNIQYF. For the CDR3, the DNA is TGTGCCAGCAGCTTGGTCGGCGGATTAAACATTCAGTACTTC.

The V gene is TRBV5-1, the J gene TRBJ2-4, with D possibly called TRBD1 or TRBD2 (5 bases each). The DNA matches TRBJ2-7 better at its end, which makes the J call doubtful. This CDR3 spans 12 amino acids. Germline V CDR1 and CDR2: SGHRS, YFSETQ. The CDR3 here is CASSGGPYEQYF. The DNA of the CDR3 is TGCGCCAGCAGCGGGGGACCCTACGAGCAGTACTTC.

The chain is built from TRBV20-1 and TRBJ2-5; D is possibly TRBD1 (5 bases). Per germline, CDR1 DFQATT and CDR2 SNEGSKA (reference sequence). The CDR3 runs to 14 residues. V lost 3 bases, J lost 6 bases, and 17 bases lay in between. This CDR3 is CSASYRADSQTQYF. CDR3 nucleotides: TGCAGTGCTAGTTATAGGGCCGACAGCCAGACCCAGTACTTC.

The chain carries TRBV30 and TRBJ2-3; 10 positions agree with TRBD2. The germline V gene has CDR1 GTSNPN and CDR2 SVGIG (reference sequence). The V gene end was trimmed by 5 bases and the J gene end by 4 bases; junction bases not matched to a gene: 3. This CDR3 is built from 13 residues. DNA of the CDR3: TGTGCCTGGGGGACTAGCGCGGCAGATACGCAGTATTTT. Protein product: CAWGTSAADTQYF.

This clonotype has only a few counts. The gene calls are TRBV10-2 and TRBJ2-7; TRBD1 aligns across 9 bases. This CDR3 contains 15 residues. The V gene's germline CDR1 is WSHSY and CDR2 SAAADI. V dropped 3 bases and J dropped 1; count of bases not matched to a gene: 4. CDR3 DNA sequence: TGCGCCAGCAGTGATCCTGGACAGGGGTCCTACGAGCAGTACTTC. Translated, it gives CASSDPGQGSYEQYF.

The chain uses TRBV28 and TRBJ2-4; a possible D gene is TRBD1 (6 bases). CDR3 size: 14 residues. CDR1 is MDHEN and CDR2 is SYDVKM in the germline V gene. Deletions cut 3 bases from V and 8 bases from J, with 14 bases between. The CDR3 nucleotides are TGTGCCAGCAGTTTCACAGGGATTCGGGACATTCAGTACTTC. Its protein product is CASSFTGIRDIQYF. The full variable domain, in which reference TRBV28 and TRBJ2-4 provide the parts outside the CDR3, is DVKVTQSSRYLVKRTGEKVFLECVQDMDHENMFWYRQDPGLGLRLIYFSYDVKMKEKGDIPEGYSVSREKKERFSLILESASTNQTSMYLCASSFTGIRDIQYFGAGTRLSVL.

Regarding this clonotype: One end of the junction varies from germline; a read error may be responsible. This chain's CDR3 is CASSKGGIQYF. In DNA, the CDR3 is TGTGCCAGCAGTAAGGGAGGCATTCAGTACTTT. This chain joins TRBV12-3 or TRBV12-4 and TRBJ1-6; no reliable D call. CDR3 size: 11 residues.

This chain joins TRBV20-1 and TRBJ2-3, with D perhaps matching TRBD1 or TRBD2 (5 bases each). Trimming stripped 4 bases from V and 2 bases from J, with 16 bases between. The germline V gene has CDR1 DFQATT and CDR2 SNEGSKA (reference sequence). The CDR3 consists of 15 residues. CDR3 in DNA: TGCAGTGCTACCCGGGACGCCTCCCCCACAGATACGCAGTATTTT. This sequence encodes CSATRDASPTDTQYF.

V and J are TRBV2 and TRBJ2-7; the D call may be TRBD1 or TRBD2 (5 bases each). The ends were cut back, 8 bases at V and 6 bases at J, with 17 bases in the middle. Germline CDR1 SNHLY, CDR2 FYNNEI. The CDR3 contains 13 residues. The CDR3 here is CASRGFALGEQYF. CDR3 nucleotide sequence: TGTGCCAGCCGGGGCTTCGCCCTCGGCGAGCAGTACTTC.

In this sample, this clonotype turned up a few times. The chain carries TRBV20-1 and TRBJ1-2, with D possibly TRBD1 on 6 matching bases. The CDR3 loop spans 14 amino acids. Germline V gives CDR1 DFQATT, CDR2 SNEGSKA (reference sequence). V lost 5 bases to trimming and J lost 6 bases, with 19 bases between them. Written as DNA, the CDR3 is TGCAGTGCTCGACGGGACAAGGGTTTCGATGGCTACACCTTC. Protein: CSARRDKGFDGYTF.

V is TRBV29-1 and J is TRBJ2-7; tentative D call: TRBD2 (5 bases). CDR1 and CDR2 (germline): SQVTM, ANQGSEA. The CDR3 is made up of 14 amino acids. V was shortened by 1 base and J by 0 bases, with 10 bases between the two germline ends. CDR3 sequence: CSVEARGLSYEQYF. The CDR3, as DNA: TGCAGCGTTGAAGCCCGCGGACTCTCCTACGAGCAGTACTTC.

This rearrangement joins TRBV11-3 to TRBJ2-3, with 11 bases that match TRBD1. The CDR3 runs 17 residues. Germline CDR1 reads SGHNT; CDR2 reads YENEEA. Trimming removed 5 bases from V and 4 bases from J; junction bases left unmatched: 11. The CDR3 reads CASSPREGQGVADTQYF. The CDR3 DNA sequence: TGTGCCAGCAGCCCCCGAGAGGGACAGGGGGTCGCAGATACGCAGTATTTT.

J is TRBJ1-1 and V is TRBV29-1, with D possibly TRBD1 on 6 matching bases. The CDR3 consists of 13 residues. Trimming pared 0 bases from V and 7 bases from J, leaving 12 bases between. Germline values: CDR1 SQVTM, CDR2 ANQGSEA. CDR3 loop: CSVEELRGGEAFF. For the CDR3, the DNA is TGCAGCGTTGAAGAGCTAAGGGGGGGTGAAGCTTTCTTT.

The rearrangement uses TRBV20-1 and TRBJ2-4; maybe TRBD2 (8 bases). V was clipped by 5 bases and J by 9 bases, with 20 bases between them. Germline CDR1 reads DFQATT; CDR2 reads SNEGSKA (reference sequence). The CDR3 loop spans 14 amino acids. CDR3 bases: TGCAGTGCTGGCAGTGAGGGGGCGGGGGGCATTCAGTACTTC. It translates to CSAGSEGAGGIQYF.

The genes are TRBV20-1 and TRBJ2-1; D uncertain. This CDR3 contains 11 residues. The V gene lost 2 bases and the J gene lost 13 bases, with 12 bases spanning the gap. Germline CDR1 is DFQATT and CDR2 is SNEGSKA (reference sequence). Here the CDR3 reads CSARHTETQFF. In nucleotides, the CDR3 is TGCAGTGCTAGACATACAGAGACCCAGTTCTTC.

The chain recombines TRBV29-1 with TRBJ2-3; perhaps TRBD1 as D (5 bases). The CDR3 consists of 15 residues. Per the germline V gene, CDR1 is SQVTM and CDR2 is ANQGSEA. Trimming pared 3 bases from V and 2 bases from J, leaving 15 bases between. The CDR3 DNA reads TGCAGCGTTGACCCAAACAGGAGAGTCACAGATACGCAGTATTTT. This translates into CSVDPNRRVTDTQYF.

The chain recombines TRBV24-1 with TRBJ2-7, with a possible D match to TRBD2 (7 bases). The DNA end is more similar to TRBJ2-5, so the J call may be wrong. This CDR3 has 13 residues. Germline V gives CDR1 KGHDR, CDR2 SFDVKD. CDR3 in amino acids: CATSGGGGETQYF. The CDR3 bases are TGTGCCACCAGTGGAGGGGGGGGGGAGACCCAGTACTTC.